This is a list of T cell receptor beta chains from one sample in a study of identical twins. Each CDR3 protein is one row after TCRdb ran MiXCR on the 5' RACE reads. The sample shows some 1,700,000 distinct CDR3 sequences, about 30% of them seen only once. Sequencing used cord blood. These receptors all come from a newborn girl in good health. Both conserved end residues are part of each CDR3. The D gene is left open where the match is weak. Clone size appears in some rows only: once, few, many, or a class for an expanded clone.

j_call d_call v_call clone_size cdr3_nt cdr3_aa
TRBJ1-2 NA TRBV5-6 NA TGTGCCAGCAGCTTTAAAAGGGTGTCTGGGTATGGCTACACCTTC CASSFKRVSGYGYTF
TRBJ2-3 NA TRBV10-1 few TGCGCCAGCAGTGAGGTCAGCACATCAGATACGCAGTATTTT CASSEVSTSDTQYF
TRBJ1-6 NA TRBV4-1 NA TGCGCCAGCAGCCAAGTTCCGATTAGACGATCATCCCTCCACTTT CASSQVPIRRSSLHF
TRBJ2-1 NA TRBV5-4 few TGTGCCAGCAGCTTGCTATGGACTAAACCCGGAGGACACAGTGAGCAGTTCTTC CASSLLWTKPGGHSEQFF
TRBJ2-7 NA TRBV4-2 NA TGTGCCAGCAGCCTAAGGGGATACAGGGGAGGAGACTACGAGCAGTACTTC CASSLRGYRGGDYEQYF
TRBJ1-2 NA TRBV10-3 NA TGTGCCATCAGAGTAGGGCAGGGCCCCTCCTATGGCTACACCTTC CAIRVGQGPSYGYTF
TRBJ1-2 NA TRBV28 NA TGTGCCAGCAGCCGCTCGCAGGGGATCTACACCTTC CASSRSQGIYTF
TRBJ2-3 TRBD2 TRBV5-1 NA TGCGCCAGCGGCTTGGGAATAGCGGGGGGTAGCACAGATACGCAGTATTTT CASGLGIAGGSTDTQYF
TRBJ2-6 NA TRBV5-1 NA TGCGCCAGCAGCTCTCGGCCGGGGGCCAACGTCCTGACTTTC CASSSRPGANVLTF
TRBJ1-1 NA TRBV20-1 NA TGCAGTGCCCAAAGGAGGCTTTCGAACACTGAAGCTTTCTTT CSAQRRLSNTEAFF
TRBJ1-5 NA TRBV19 few TGTGCCAGTAGTATCAACAATCAGCCCCAGCATTTT CASSINNQPQHF
TRBJ2-3 NA TRBV28 few TGTGCCAGCAGTCCAGGCGGGACGGCCCGGTCTACGCAGTATTTT CASSPGGTARSTQYF
TRBJ1-5 NA TRBV7-9 NA TGTGCCAGCAGCTCCAGGGTTTTTTTCAATCAGCCCCAGCATTTT CASSSRVFFNQPQHF
TRBJ2-7 NA TRBV5-1 NA TGCGCCAGCAGCCTATCCGGGACTCGATACAATGAGCAGTACTTC CASSLSGTRYNEQYF
TRBJ2-1 TRBD2 TRBV11-2 few TGTGCCAGCAGCTTAGATCTGGCGGGGGAGGTGCAGTTCTTC CASSLDLAGEVQFF
TRBJ1-4 TRBD1 TRBV3-1 few TGTGCCAGCAGCCAAGGGGGACAGGGCTATGAAAAACTGTTTTTT CASSQGGQGYEKLFF
TRBJ1-5 NA TRBV12-3/TRBV12-4 NA TGTGCCAGCAGTCGATCAGGGTCCGGCAATCAGCCCCAGCATTTT CASSRSGSGNQPQHF
TRBJ2-1 TRBD2 TRBV7-7 NA TGTGCTAGCACCGTGACTAGCGGGAGATCGGATGAGCAGTTCTTC CASTVTSGRSDEQFF
TRBJ1-2 NA TRBV6-6 NA TGTGCCAGCAGTTACTCGGCAGACGCTTACTCGCCTAACTATGGCTACACCTTC CASSYSADAYSPNYGYTF
TRBJ2-5 NA TRBV20-1 few TGCAGTGCTAGCCTTGTGGGGCGGGGTGAGACCCAGTACTTC CSASLVGRGETQYF
TRBJ1-5 TRBD1 TRBV11-1 few TGTGCCTATCCCCCGGGACAGAAAAATCAGCCCCAGCATTTT CAYPPGQKNQPQHF